This passage covers 24 T cell receptor beta chains from one sample sequenced in a study of cytomegalovirus exposure and HLA in healthy donors. Primers: 60 Vbeta forward and 13 Jbeta reverse. TCRdb keeps only in-frame clones here, not all; method: immunoSEQ multiplex PCR. Here the sample spans some 87,000 clones, approximately 79% being singletons. The sequencing input was PBMCs. All receptors come from a man aged 30 to 39 in good health and CMV-seronegative.

With regard to this clone: One end of the junction does not line up with germline, which may come from a read error. J is TRBJ1-1 and V is TRBV5-8; D possibly corresponds to TRBD1 (5 bases). The germline V gene encodes CDR1 SGHTS and CDR2 YDEGEE. The CDR3 loop spans 14 amino acids. The CDR3 spells CASSLGIRGTGAFF. DNA of the CDR3: TGTGCCAGCAGCTTGGGAATACGCGGGACTGGAGCTTTCTTT. The whole variable domain, filled in from reference TRBV5-8 and TRBJ1-1, reads EAGVTQSPTHLIKTRGQQATLRCSPISGHTSVYWYQQALGLGLQFLLWYDEGEERNRGNFPPRFSGRQFPNYSSELNVNALELEDSALYLCASSLGIRGTGAFFGQGTRLTVV.

This clone has just one count. This chain joins TRBV18 and TRBJ1-1; 9 bases are a match to TRBD1. The CDR3 is 17 amino acids. Looked up from germline, CDR1 is KGHSH and CDR2 is LQKENI. V shed 3 bases and J 1 base; nucleotides not matched to a gene: 9. DNA for the CDR3: TGTGCCAGCTCACCGTTCAAGGACAGGGGTCGGAACACTGAAGCTTTCTTT. Translated, it gives CASSPFKDRGRNTEAFF.

The rearrangement links TRBV6-1 to TRBJ2-7, with TRBD1 identical over 8 bases. CDR3 length equals 15 residues. Trimming took 4 bases from V and 4 from J; bases not matched to a gene: 9. Looked up from germline, CDR1 is MNHNS and CDR2 is SASEGT. The CDR3 reads CASSGTGPFLYEQYF. Here the CDR3 DNA reads TGTGCCAGCAGTGGGACAGGGCCTTTCCTTTACGAGCAGTACTTC.

This chain joins TRBV5-4 and TRBJ1-4; 7 nucleotides align to TRBD1. The CDR3 has 15 residues. Germline loops: CDR1 SGHNT, CDR2 YYREEE (reference sequence). The V segment lost 2 bases and the J segment 2 bases; nucleotides outside the gene matches: 3. The CDR3 DNA follows: TGTGCCAGCAGCTTTAGGGGGCAGACTAATGAAAAACTGTTTTTT. This sequence encodes CASSFRGQTNEKLFF.

This clone has more than one count but fewer than ten. The chain is built from TRBV10-3 and TRBJ1-1; 11 nucleotides align to TRBD1. CDR3 length equals 14 residues. V gave up 7 bases and J gave up 4 bases; unmatched junction bases: 5. In germline, CDR1 is ENHRY, CDR2 SYGVKD. DNA for the CDR3: TGTGCCATCACTGCGGACAGGGGGCTCACTGAAGCTTTCTTT. Translation: CAITADRGLTEAFF.

This clone showed up just once. This chain connects TRBV7-2 to TRBJ1-6; no reliable D call. Germline CDR1 reads SGHTA; CDR2 reads FQGNSA. V shed 1 base and J shed 7 bases, with 17 bases lying between them. The CDR3 runs 17 residues. In DNA form, the CDR3 reads TGTGCCAGCAGCTTAGAGTCGAGACCGACTAACAATTCACCCCTCCACTTT. This translates into CASSLESRPTNNSPLHF.

The chain links TRBV9 to TRBJ1-2; D is unclear. V was pared by 5 bases and J by 2 bases, with 13 bases between. Germline V CDR1 and CDR2: SGDLS, YYNGEE. The CDR3 is 14 amino acids. CDR3 sequence reads: CASRGIEGNYGYTF. Written as DNA, the CDR3 is TGTGCCAGCAGAGGAATAGAGGGAAACTATGGCTACACCTTC.

As regards this clone: This CDR3 is missing its conserved last phenylalanine or tryptophan, likely due to a read error. The chain recombines TRBV10-3 with TRBJ1-1; 10 bases agree with TRBD1. The CDR3 runs to 14 residues. Trimming took 6 bases from V and 7 from J; bases not matched to a gene: 8. Germline loops: CDR1 ENHRY, CDR2 SYGVKD. CDR3 sequence reads: CAISEGTGVGEAFL. Written as DNA, the CDR3 is TGTGCCATCAGCGAGGGGACAGGGGTCGGTGAAGCTTTCCTT.

The chain links TRBV9 to TRBJ2-3; D not resolved. The CDR3 extends over 14 amino acids. V gave up 0 bases and J gave up 2 bases, with 7 bases separating them. Germline CDR1 SGDLS, CDR2 YYNGEE. The CDR3 sequence is CASSVGPVTDTQYF. The CDR3 DNA is TGTGCCAGCAGCGTAGGTCCTGTCACAGATACGCAGTATTTT.

J is TRBJ2-6 and V is TRBV27; possibly TRBD1 for D (6 bases). The germline V and J ends were trimmed by 5 bases and 3 bases, with 20 bases remaining between them. This CDR3 has 18 amino acids. Per the germline V gene, CDR1 is MNHEY and CDR2 is SMNVEV (reference sequence). The CDR3 DNA is TGTGCCAGCAGTCGAACCGCGACAGGTTATGGTGGGGCCAACGTCCTGACTTTC. Its protein is CASSRTATGYGGANVLTF.

This chain's CDR3 is CASGTGDTGELFF. CDR3 sequence (DNA): TGTGCCAGCGGGACAGGGGACACCGGGGAGCTGTTTTTT. The chain recombines TRBV6-4 with TRBJ2-2; 10 nucleotides match TRBD1. V shed 8 bases, J shed 3 bases, and the junction held 0 bases outside the gene matches. Germline V gene data show CDR1 as MRHNA and CDR2 as SNTAGT. The CDR3 spans 13 residues.

The CDR3, as DNA: TGTGCCAGCAGCTCCGGACAGGGGAATTCACCCCTCCACTTT. It encodes CASSSGQGNSPLHF. The chain combines TRBV7-9 with TRBJ1-6; TRBD1 matches 9 bases. Trimming took 4 bases from V and 7 from J; bases not matched to a gene: 2. The V gene's germline CDR1 is SEHNR and CDR2 FQNEAQ (reference sequence). The CDR3 covers 14 residues.

This clone was seen only a few times. V and J are TRBV7-8 and TRBJ1-3; D is uncertain. V lost 1 base, J lost 0 bases, and 10 bases lay in between. The CDR3 runs 16 residues. Germline CDR1 SGHVS, CDR2 FQNEAQ. CDR3 nucleotides: TGTGCCAGCAGCTTAGGAGCGTCAAACTCTGGAAACACCATATATTTT. This encodes CASSLGASNSGNTIYF.

This rearrangement joins TRBV7-9 to TRBJ2-5; possibly TRBD1 for D (5 bases). The DNA end lines up better with TRBJ2-7; the J call may be wrong. Germline CDR1 is SEHNR and CDR2 is FQNEAQ (reference sequence). The CDR3 length is 13 residues. DNA of the CDR3: TGTGCCAGCAGCCCGCGCAGGGCGGACGAGCAGTACTTC. Amino acid sequence: CASSPRRADEQYF.

This chain joins TRBV5-1 and TRBJ2-7, with 8 bases aligning to TRBD2. Germline CDR1 is SGHRS and CDR2 is YFSETQ. With 5 bases clipped from V and 0 bases from J, the junction kept 7 bases outside the gene matches. There are 15 residues in the CDR3. CDR3 nucleotide sequence: TGCGCCAGCAGTCATACGGGGGGGAGCTCCTACGAGCAGTACTTC. Translating gives CASSHTGGSSYEQYF.

In the case of this clone: A junction boundary mismatches the germline segment, possibly from a read error. The V and J genes are TRBV5-4 and TRBJ1-1; D unclear. CDR3 length: 13 amino acids. Germline V CDR1 and CDR2: SGHNT, YYREEE (reference sequence). CDR3 protein: CVSSLVLNTEAFF. CDR3 sequence (DNA): TGTGTCAGCAGCTTGGTCCTAAACACTGAAGCTTTCTTT.

The V and J genes are TRBV5-4 and TRBJ2-1; possibly TRBD2 for D (7 bases). Trimming cost V 2 bases and J 2 bases, with 11 bases left between them. The CDR3 has 15 residues. The germline V gene has CDR1 SGHNT and CDR2 YYREEE (reference sequence). The CDR3 here is CASSFEGGTYNEQFF. Written as DNA, the CDR3 is TGTGCCAGCAGCTTCGAGGGGGGGACCTACAATGAGCAGTTCTTC.

This clone was counted between two and nine times. The chain carries TRBV19 and TRBJ1-2; 8 positions match TRBD1. Trimming cost V 6 bases and J 12 bases; bases outside gene matches: 12. The CDR3 runs 13 residues. Germline loops: CDR1 LNHDA, CDR2 SQIVND (reference sequence). CDR3 loop: CASSQPGDRSNTF. CDR3 in DNA: TGTGCCAGTAGCCAACCCGGGGACAGGAGCAACACCTTC.

The chain combines TRBV9 with TRBJ1-6, with D possibly matching TRBD1 (5 bases). CDR1 and CDR2 from the germline V gene are SGDLS and YYNGEE. The CDR3 consists of 14 residues. V was pared by 1 base and J by 5 bases, with 7 bases between. CDR3 protein: CASSVQGHNSPLHF. The CDR3 DNA reads as TGTGCCAGCAGCGTACAGGGCCATAATTCACCCCTCCACTTT.

J is TRBJ1-3 and V is TRBV5-1, with no clear D. The CDR3 contains 15 residues. Trimming left V 4 bases short and J 11 bases short, with 22 bases between. CDR1 and CDR2 from the germline V gene are SGHRS and YFSETQ. For the CDR3, the DNA is TGCGCCAGCAGCCCGGATCTCAGTAACCTGGCGGCCATATATTTT. It translates to CASSPDLSNLAAIYF.

This sequence joins TRBV28 and TRBJ1-5; 9 positions match TRBD1. In germline, CDR1 is MDHEN, CDR2 SYDVKM. V lost 3 bases to trimming and J lost 7 bases; unmatched junction nucleotides: 13. This CDR3 is built from 17 residues. The CDR3 here is CASSFAVGQGMGQPQHF. Here the CDR3 DNA reads TGTGCCAGCAGTTTTGCGGTCGGACAGGGGATGGGGCAGCCCCAGCATTTT.

This rearrangement joins TRBV28 to TRBJ1-5, with unresolved D. This CDR3 region has 12 residues. Trimming left V 3 bases short and J 6 bases short, with 6 bases between. The germline V gene has CDR1 MDHEN and CDR2 SYDVKM. CDR3 DNA: TGTGCCAGCAGTTTCCTCGGTCAGCCCCAGCATTTT. Translation gives CASSFLGQPQHF.

V usage is TRBV27 and J usage is TRBJ2-1, with D perhaps TRBD2 (6 bases). CDR3 length: 15 residues. V lost 3 bases and J lost 9, with 18 bases in between. Germline V gene sequence: CDR1 MNHEY, CDR2 SMNVEV (reference sequence). The CDR3 nucleotides read TGTGCCAGCAGTTTTACCCCGGGCGGGGCTTTTGAGCAGTTCTTC. Protein: CASSFTPGGAFEQFF.

This clone showed up just once. The V gene is TRBV18, the J gene TRBJ2-7; 10 nucleotides line up with TRBD1. The CDR3 extends over 17 amino acids. V trimming: 3 bases; J trimming: 3 bases; junction bases outside the gene matches: 11. The germline V gene has CDR1 KGHSH and CDR2 LQKENI. The CDR3 loop reads CASSPYSGQGGLYEQYF. In nucleotides, the CDR3 is TGTGCCAGCTCACCCTACTCCGGACAGGGGGGTCTCTACGAGCAGTACTTC.